The 29 T cell receptor beta chains below come from one sample, sequenced in a study of OX40 agonist ivuxolimab in advanced cancers. The table came from immunoSEQ multiplex PCR; TCRdb's copy has only in-frame clones and leaves some out. In the table there are 50,000 or so clones, 85% to 90% of which are singletons. The input for sequencing was CD4+ or CD8+ T cells sorted from blood, taken in a trial of the OX40 agonist ivuxolimab. Receptors were obtained from an adult with an advanced solid tumor such as melanoma, head and neck, liver or kidney cancer.

This rearrangement joins TRBV14 to TRBJ2-1, with TRBD1 matching over 8 bases. This CDR3 contains 15 residues. Germline CDR1 SGHDN, CDR2 FVKESK. V lost 4 bases to trimming and J lost 4 bases; unmatched junction nucleotides: 6. DNA for the CDR3: TGTGCCAGCAGCCGAGACAGGGGTGGTTACAATGAGCAGTTCTTC. Its protein is CASSRDRGGYNEQFF. The entire variable domain, with the rest obtained from reference TRBV14 and TRBJ2-1, is as follows: EAGVTQFPSHSVIEKGQTVTLRCDPISGHDNLYWYRRVMGKEIKFLLHFVKESKQDESGMPNNRFLAERTGGTYSTLKVQPAELEDSGVYFCASSRDRGGYNEQFFGPGTRLTVL.

The V gene is TRBV7-6, the J gene TRBJ2-1, with 9 bases matching TRBD1. V trimming: 1 base; J trimming: 4 bases; junction bases outside the gene matches: 2. Germline V gene lookup returns CDR1 SGHVS and CDR2 FNYEAQ. The CDR3 contains 15 residues. The CDR3 is CASSLGQGEYNEQFF. The CDR3 DNA sequence: TGTGCCAGCAGCTTAGGACAGGGGGAGTACAATGAGCAGTTCTTC.

J is TRBJ2-1 and V is TRBV19; 12 bases align to TRBD2. In germline, CDR1 is LNHDA, CDR2 SQIVND (reference sequence). Unmatched junction bases numbered 6, after V lost 5 bases and J lost 4 bases. CDR3 length equals 16 residues. CDR3 protein: CASSRGLAGLYNEQFF. CDR3 DNA: TGTGCCAGTAGTCGAGGACTAGCGGGATTATACAATGAGCAGTTCTTC.

J is TRBJ2-1 and V is TRBV5-6; TRBD1 matches at 7 bases. In germline, CDR1 is SGHDT, CDR2 YYEEEE. J lost 0 bases, V lost 4 bases, and 4 bases had no gene match. This CDR3 is built from 15 residues. The CDR3 is CASSQGQSSYNEQFF. CDR3 DNA: TGTGCCAGCAGCCAGGGACAGAGCTCCTACAATGAGCAGTTCTTC.

The V call is TRBV19, the J call TRBJ1-2; tentatively, D is TRBD1 (6 bases). The CDR3 spans 15 residues. Germline assignment: CDR1 LNHDA and CDR2 SQIVND (reference sequence). Trimming took off 8 bases at V and 3 bases at J, with 19 bases between the two ends. CDR3 sequence: CASGKGMTGYYGYTF. CDR3 DNA: TGTGCCAGTGGTAAAGGGATGACAGGCTACTATGGCTACACCTTC.

The chain is built from TRBV4-1 and TRBJ2-3, with 9 nucleotides matching TRBD1. Germline-derived CDR1 and CDR2 are MGHRA and YSYEKL. This CDR3 has 17 residues. V trimming: 4 bases; J trimming: 2 bases; junction bases outside the gene matches: 10. The CDR3 DNA follows: TGCGCCAGCAGCCCAACTGGACAGGGGAGGGTCACAGATACGCAGTATTTT. Translation: CASSPTGQGRVTDTQYF.

V is TRBV19 and J is TRBJ1-1, with D possibly being TRBD1 (5 bases). The length of the CDR3 is 14 residues. CDR1 and CDR2 (germline): LNHDA, SQIVND (reference sequence). V was clipped by 4 bases and J by 1 base, with 10 bases between them. CDR3 in DNA: TGTGCCAGTAGTACCTGGGACGGGAACACTGAAGCTTTCTTT. Translating gives CASSTWDGNTEAFF.

The V call is TRBV6-1, the J call TRBJ1-4, with D unclear. Germline-derived CDR1 and CDR2 are MNHNS and SASEGT. The CDR3 loop spans 13 amino acids. V was shortened by 7 bases and J by 7 bases, with 13 bases between the two germline ends. In nucleotides, the CDR3 is TGTGCCAGCACCTACACCCCGGGTGAAAAACTGTTTTTT. Translating gives CASTYTPGEKLFF.

The chain uses TRBV14 and TRBJ2-1, with D uncertain. Germline values: CDR1 SGHDN, CDR2 FVKESK. Trimming pared 0 bases from V and 9 bases from J, leaving 6 bases between. CDR3 size: 12 residues. The CDR3 protein is CASSQEWGEQFF. CDR3 bases: TGTGCCAGCAGCCAAGAGTGGGGTGAGCAGTTCTTC. Based on the CDR3 plus reference TRBV14 and TRBJ2-1, the full variable domain is EAGVTQFPSHSVIEKGQTVTLRCDPISGHDNLYWYRRVMGKEIKFLLHFVKESKQDESGMPNNRFLAERTGGTYSTLKVQPAELEDSGVYFCASSQEWGEQFFGPGTRLTVL.

This clone came up a few times. The chain uses TRBV19 and TRBJ2-7; a weak D match, TRBD2 (6 bases). The V end lost 3 bases, the J end lost 6 bases, and 9 bases lay between the germline ends. The CDR3 is made up of 12 amino acids. CDR1 and CDR2 (germline): LNHDA, SQIVND (reference sequence). CDR3 residues: CASSIGTLEQYF. The CDR3, as DNA: TGTGCCAGTAGTATCGGGACTCTCGAGCAGTACTTC.

V usage is TRBV2 and J usage is TRBJ2-5, with 7 bases aligning to TRBD2. The CDR3 contains 15 residues. J gave up 1 base and V 2 bases, and 4 bases lay outside the gene matches. Germline values: CDR1 SNHLY, CDR2 FYNNEI. In nucleotides, the CDR3 is TGTGCCAGCAGTGAATGGCGGGGGAGCCAAGAGACCCAGTACTTC. Protein sequence: CASSEWRGSQETQYF.

This rearrangement joins TRBV10-1 to TRBJ1-1; D is uncertain. The V gene's germline CDR1 is WNHNN and CDR2 SYGVQD (reference sequence). Trimming shortened V by 2 bases and J by 5 bases, and 9 bases separated the two germline ends. There are 13 residues in the CDR3. In DNA, the CDR3 is TGCGCCAGCAGTGAGACAGAGGTGACTGAAGCTTTCTTT. This gives the protein CASSETEVTEAFF.

V gene TRBV7-9 combines with J gene TRBJ2-5; TRBD2 matches 10 bases. Germline trimming cut 5 bases from V and 3 bases from J; bases unmatched to any gene: 9. Germline V lookup: CDR1 SEHNR, CDR2 FQNEAQ (reference sequence). The CDR3 totals 16 residues. The CDR3 DNA reads as TGTGCCAGCAGCCCTATACTTAGCGGGGGGAAAGAGACCCAGTACTTC. It specifies CASSPILSGGKETQYF.

The chain couples TRBV7-8 to TRBJ1-2; a weak D match, TRBD1 (5 bases). This CDR3 has 17 amino acids. V dropped 5 bases and J dropped 4 bases, with 23 bases sitting between them. Germline V gives CDR1 SGHVS, CDR2 FQNEAQ. The CDR3 region is CASSNIGGRGGPYGYTF. For the CDR3, the DNA is TGTGCCAGCAGCAACATCGGGGGACGGGGCGGTCCCTATGGCTACACCTTC. Variable domain in full (rest from reference TRBV7-8 and TRBJ1-2): GAGVSQSPRYKVAKRGQDVALRCDPISGHVSLFWYQQALGQGPEFLTYFQNEAQLDKSGLPSDRFFAERPEGSVSTLKIQRTQQEDSAVYLCASSNIGGRGGPYGYTFGSGTRLTVV.

The rearrangement links TRBV27 to TRBJ1-2; D gene unclear. The CDR3 loop spans 14 amino acids. The germline V gene encodes CDR1 MNHEY and CDR2 SMNVEV (reference sequence). Trimming removed 2 bases at V and 7 bases at J, with 14 bases between. The CDR3: CASSLLSSEGGYTF. The CDR3 coding sequence is TGTGCCAGCAGTTTACTTTCCTCGGAGGGTGGCTACACCTTC.

The gene calls are TRBV6-6 and TRBJ2-1; D tentatively reads TRBD1 or TRBD2 (6 bases each). Trimming took 2 bases from V and 7 from J, leaving 9 bases between them. The germline V gene has CDR1 MNHNY and CDR2 SVGAGI (reference sequence). This CDR3 is 13 amino acids long. The CDR3 spells CASSYGGPNEQFF. The CDR3 DNA reads TGTGCCAGCAGTTACGGGGGGCCTAATGAGCAGTTCTTC.

The chain is built from TRBV9 and TRBJ1-1, with D possibly being TRBD1 (6 bases). This CDR3 spans 16 amino acids. V lost 2 bases, J lost 0 bases, and 14 bases lay in between. The germline CDR1 and CDR2 sequences are SGDLS and YYNGEE. The CDR3 nucleotides read TGTGCCAGCAGCGTCGGCGGGAAGGGGGTGAACACTGAAGCTTTCTTT. Encoded protein: CASSVGGKGVNTEAFF.

The chain recombines TRBV27 with TRBJ2-5; D unresolved. This CDR3 spans 16 amino acids. The germline V gene encodes CDR1 MNHEY and CDR2 SMNVEV (reference sequence). Trimming took off 0 bases at V and 1 base at J, with 12 bases between the two ends. DNA of the CDR3: TGTGCCAGCAGTTTATCGTTGGGTCTTATCCAAGAGACCCAGTACTTC. Its translation: CASSLSLGLIQETQYF.

J is TRBJ1-2 and V is TRBV5-1; tentative D call: TRBD1 (5 bases). V was shortened by 4 bases and J by 8 bases, with 21 bases between the two germline ends. This CDR3 contains 15 residues. CDR1 is SGHRS, CDR2 YFSETQ, per germline. CDR3 in amino acids: CASSPSRDGRLGYTF. The CDR3 DNA sequence: TGCGCCAGCAGCCCGTCCCGGGACGGCCGGCTAGGCTACACCTTC.

The chain recombines TRBV4-1 with TRBJ2-1; D is unclear. Trimming removed 1 base from V and 8 bases from J, with 3 bases in between. Germline lookup yields CDR1 MGHRA and CDR2 YSYEKL. CDR3 size: 11 residues. The DNA of the CDR3 is TGCGCCAGCAGCCAAGCGGATGAGCAGTTCTTC. This gives the protein CASSQADEQFF.

The V call is TRBV7-3, the J call TRBJ2-1; a possible D gene is TRBD1 (7 bases). The CDR3 runs to 17 residues. Trimming shortened V by 4 bases and J by 0 bases, and 16 bases separated the two germline ends. Germline values: CDR1 SGHTA, CDR2 FQGTGA. CDR3 amino acids: CASSSWQGGSSYNEQFF. The CDR3 DNA reads TGTGCCAGCAGCTCGTGGCAGGGGGGAAGCTCCTACAATGAGCAGTTCTTC. Full variable domain (outside the CDR3, taken from reference TRBV7-3 and TRBJ2-1): GAGVSQTPSNKVTEKGKYVELRCDPISGHTALYWYRQSLGQGPEFLIYFQGTGAADDSGLPNDRFFAVRPEGSVSTLKIQRTERGDSAVYLCASSSWQGGSSYNEQFFGPGTRLTVL.

This clone is classed as medium-sized. The chain recombines TRBV13 with TRBJ2-7; TRBD2 might be the D (5 bases). The CDR3 covers 15 residues. Per germline, CDR1 PRHDT and CDR2 FYEKMQ (reference sequence). Trimming took 1 base from V and 0 from J, leaving 10 bases between them. CDR3 residues: CASSLEGDSSYEQYF. CDR3 sequence (DNA): TGTGCCAGCAGCTTAGAGGGAGATAGCTCCTACGAGCAGTACTTC. Combining the CDR3 with reference TRBV13 and TRBJ2-7 gives the whole variable domain AAGVIQSPRHLIKEKRETATLKCYPIPRHDTVYWYQQGPGQDPQFLISFYEKMQSDKGSIPDRFSAQQFSDYHSELNMSSLELGDSALYFCASSLEGDSSYEQYFGPGTRLTVT.

The V and J genes are TRBV19 and TRBJ2-1; the D gene is possibly TRBD2 (6 bases). This CDR3 has 15 amino acids. Germline assignment: CDR1 LNHDA and CDR2 SQIVND (reference sequence). V was clipped by 2 bases and J by 0 bases, with 8 bases between them. As DNA, the CDR3 is TGTGCCAGTAGTATATTCGGGAGCTCCTACAATGAGCAGTTCTTC. Amino acids: CASSIFGSSYNEQFF.

The chain is built from TRBV5-8 and TRBJ2-1; 13 bases align to TRBD2. Germline CDR1 and CDR2: SGHTS and YDEGEE. The V gene end was trimmed by 5 bases and the J gene end by 5 bases; junction bases not matched to a gene: 1. CDR3 length: 14 residues. The CDR3 sequence is CASRGTSGDNEQFF. CDR3 in DNA: TGTGCCAGCAGGGGGACTAGCGGGGACAATGAGCAGTTCTTC. Using reference TRBV5-8 and TRBJ2-1 for the parts outside the CDR3, the full variable domain is EAGVTQSPTHLIKTRGQQATLRCSPISGHTSVYWYQQALGLGLQFLLWYDEGEERNRGNFPPRFSGRQFPNYSSELNVNALELEDSALYLCASRGTSGDNEQFFGPGTRLTVL.

The chain employs TRBV27 and TRBJ1-4; no clear D. CDR3 length: 15 amino acids. The V and J ends lost 2 bases and 0 bases respectively, with 7 bases between them. Germline CDR1 MNHEY, CDR2 SMNVEV (reference sequence). CDR3 nucleotides: TGTGCCAGCAGTTTAGGGTTTGCAACTAATGAAAAACTGTTTTTT. Translation: CASSLGFATNEKLFF.

This clone was counted once. The rearrangement joins TRBV4-2 to TRBJ2-2; 12 bases align to TRBD2. V lost 0 bases, J lost 5 bases, and 10 bases stayed unmatched. The germline V gene has CDR1 LGHNA and CDR2 YNFKEQ. The CDR3 has 19 residues. As DNA, the CDR3 is TGTGCCAGCAGCCAAGATCTTGCTAGCGGGGGGGATAATACCGGGGAGCTGTTTTTT. Protein product: CASSQDLASGGDNTGELFF.

A word on this clone: The same CDR3 arises from other DNA sequences in this sample as well. Here the CDR3 DNA reads TGTGCCAGCAGTTACGGGGCGAACACCGGGGAGCTGTTTTTT. Translating it yields CASSYGANTGELFF. The J gene is TRBJ2-2, the V gene TRBV6-5; D is uncertain. Germline CDR1 and CDR2: MNHEY and SVGAGI. CDR3 length equals 14 residues. V was cut by 2 bases and J by 0 bases, with 4 bases left in between.

This chain joins TRBV5-8 and TRBJ1-1, with no clear D. V gave up 0 bases and J gave up 5 bases, with 2 bases separating them. This CDR3 contains 11 residues. Germline CDR1 reads SGHTS; CDR2 reads YDEGEE. This chain's CDR3 is CASSLGTEAFF. CDR3 nucleotide sequence: TGTGCCAGCAGCTTGGGGACTGAAGCTTTCTTT.

The rearrangement joins TRBV6-1 to TRBJ2-2; D not certain. The CDR3 spans 14 residues. Trimming pared 2 bases from V and 8 bases from J, leaving 12 bases between. Germline V gene data show CDR1 as MNHNS and CDR2 as SASEGT. This CDR3 is CASSERAFKGELFF. CDR3 DNA: TGTGCCAGCAGTGAACGAGCCTTTAAGGGGGAGCTGTTTTTT.